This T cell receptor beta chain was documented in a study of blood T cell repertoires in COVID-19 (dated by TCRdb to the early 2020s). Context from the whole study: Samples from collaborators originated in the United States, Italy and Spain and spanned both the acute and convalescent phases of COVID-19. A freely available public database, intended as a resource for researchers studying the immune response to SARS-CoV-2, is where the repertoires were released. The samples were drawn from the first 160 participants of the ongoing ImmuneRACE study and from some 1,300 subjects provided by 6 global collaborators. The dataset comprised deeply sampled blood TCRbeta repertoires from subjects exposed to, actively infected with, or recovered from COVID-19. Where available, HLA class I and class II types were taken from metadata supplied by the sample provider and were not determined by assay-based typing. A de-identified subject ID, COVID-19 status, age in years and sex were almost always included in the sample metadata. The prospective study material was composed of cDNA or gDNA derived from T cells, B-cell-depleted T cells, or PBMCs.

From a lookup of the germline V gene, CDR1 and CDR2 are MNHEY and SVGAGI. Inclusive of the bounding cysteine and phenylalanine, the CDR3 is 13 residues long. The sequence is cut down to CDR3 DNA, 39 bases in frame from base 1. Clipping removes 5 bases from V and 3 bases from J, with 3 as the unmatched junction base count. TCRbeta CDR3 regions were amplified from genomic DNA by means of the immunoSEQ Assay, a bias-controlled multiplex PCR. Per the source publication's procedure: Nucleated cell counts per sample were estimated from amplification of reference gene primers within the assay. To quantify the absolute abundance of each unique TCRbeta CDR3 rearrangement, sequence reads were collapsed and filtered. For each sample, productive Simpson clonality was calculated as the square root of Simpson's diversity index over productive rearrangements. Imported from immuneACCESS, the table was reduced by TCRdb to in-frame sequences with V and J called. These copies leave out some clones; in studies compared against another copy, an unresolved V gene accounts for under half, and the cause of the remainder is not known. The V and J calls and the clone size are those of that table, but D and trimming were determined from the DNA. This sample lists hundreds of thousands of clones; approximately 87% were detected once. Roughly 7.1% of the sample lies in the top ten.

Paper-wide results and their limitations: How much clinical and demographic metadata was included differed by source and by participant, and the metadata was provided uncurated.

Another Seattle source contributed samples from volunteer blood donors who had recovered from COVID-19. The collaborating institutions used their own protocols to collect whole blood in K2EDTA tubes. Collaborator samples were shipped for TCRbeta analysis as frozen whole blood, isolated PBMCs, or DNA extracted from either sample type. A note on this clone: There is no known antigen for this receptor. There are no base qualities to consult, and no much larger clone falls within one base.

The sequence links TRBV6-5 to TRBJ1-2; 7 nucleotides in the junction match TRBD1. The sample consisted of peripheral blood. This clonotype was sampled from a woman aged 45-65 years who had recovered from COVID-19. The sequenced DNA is TGTGCCAGCAGTCAGGGACAGTACTATGGCTACACCTTC. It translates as CASSQGQYYGYTF.